This is a list of T cell receptor beta chains from one sample in a study of identical twins. TCRdb re-analysed the 5' RACE reads in MiXCR, keeping a single row per CDR3 protein. The table has 420,000 or so distinct CDR3 sequences, roughly 20% seen once. Material for sequencing was naive T cells sorted from blood. Receptor source: a man aged 50-60 years in good health. The CDR3 runs from the conserved cysteine through the conserved F or W. A D gene is named only where the DNA matches it firmly. Clone sizes are given selectively: once, few, many, or a class where the clone is expanded.

V	D	size	J	DNA	CDR3
TRBV6-2/TRBV6-3	-	-	TRBJ1-6	TGTGCCAGCAGTTCGACCCGAGGACAGTTCTATAATTCACCCCTCCACTTT	CASSSTRGQFYNSPLHF
TRBV2	-	few	TRBJ1-1	TGTGCCAGCAGGTACAGGGACGAATGGACTGAAGCTTTCTTT	CASRYRDEWTEAFF
TRBV5-1	-	-	TRBJ2-1	TGCGCCAGCAGCCTTTGGACAGCGAGCTCCTACAATGAGCAGTTCTTC	CASSLWTASSYNEQFF
TRBV15	-	few	TRBJ2-6	TGTGCCACCAGCAGAGCAAGGGACCGCGGGTCTGGGGCCAACGTCCTGACTTTC	CATSRARDRGSGANVLTF
TRBV7-8	-	-	TRBJ1-4	TGTGCCAGCAGCTTAGGACGTAATGAAAAACTGTTTTTT	CASSLGRNEKLFF
TRBV6-2/TRBV6-3	TRBD2	few	TRBJ2-1	TGTGCCAGCAGTTTGGGACTAGCGGGGCGCAACAATGAGCAGTTCTTC	CASSLGLAGRNNEQFF
TRBV25-1	TRBD1	few	TRBJ1-1	TGTGCCAGCAGTGAACTGGGACAGGGGGGAACTGAAGCTTTCTTT	CASSELGQGGTEAFF
TRBV27	-	-	TRBJ1-4	TGTGCCAGCAGTAAATGGAGCCCGGGGACTAATGAAAAACTGTTTTTT	CASSKWSPGTNEKLFF
TRBV4-2	-	many	TRBJ2-3	TGTGCCAGCAGCCAAGTACAGGGAGTTGATACGCAGTATTTT	CASSQVQGVDTQYF
TRBV7-2	TRBD2	-	TRBJ2-7	TGTGCCAGCAGCTTCCCGACTAGCGGGTATTTTTACGAGCAGTACTTC	CASSFPTSGYFYEQYF
TRBV7-2	-	few	TRBJ2-7	TGTGCCAGCAGCGCCCCGGGAGCTTACGAGCAGTACTTC	CASSAPGAYEQYF
TRBV20-1	TRBD1	-	TRBJ2-7	TGCAGTGCCCAGGGACAGGGACCCTACGAGCAGTACTTC	CSAQGQGPYEQYF
TRBV24-1	-	-	TRBJ2-3	TGTGCCACCAGTGAGAGTGCCGATACGCAGTATTTT	CATSESADTQYF
TRBV11-2	TRBD2	few	TRBJ2-3	TGTGCCAGCAGCTTAGTAGCTAGCGGGGGGGCGAGCACAGATACGCAGTATTTT	CASSLVASGGASTDTQYF
TRBV20-1	TRBD1	many	TRBJ2-2	TGCAGTGCTAGAGATCTGGTGGGACAGACCAACACCGGGGAGCTGTTTTTT	CSARDLVGQTNTGELFF
TRBV5-1	-	few	TRBJ1-4	TGCGCCAGCAGCTTGGAAGCAAAATCAACTAATGAAAAACTGTTTTTT	CASSLEAKSTNEKLFF
TRBV7-9	TRBD2	few	TRBJ2-1	TGTGCCAGCACCGGCGAGACTAGCGTTGGTGAGCAGTTCTTC	CASTGETSVGEQFF
TRBV10-3	TRBD1	many	TRBJ1-2	TGTGCCATCAGTGAGCGGACAGGGGAGGGCTACACCTTC	CAISERTGEGYTF
TRBV10-3	TRBD1	many	TRBJ2-2	TGTGCCATCCGGGACAGGGACACCGGGGAGCTGTTTTTT	CAIRDRDTGELFF
TRBV5-1	TRBD2	-	TRBJ2-5	TGCGCCAGCTCCGTTGGGGCTAGCGGGGCCCAAGAGACCCAGTACTTC	CASSVGASGAQETQYF
TRBV7-9	-	few	TRBJ1-5	TGTGCCAGCAGCTTCTGGCAGGGAGCTGCGAATCAGCCCCAGCATTTT	CASSFWQGAANQPQHF
TRBV12-3/TRBV12-4	-	-	TRBJ1-1	TGTGCCAGCTCACGTTTCGAAGCTGAAGCTTTCTTT	CASSRFEAEAFF
TRBV25-1	-	-	TRBJ2-3	TGTGCCAGCAGTGCGGGTGGGGGGGGCCCGGATACGCAGTATTTT	CASSAGGGGPDTQYF
TRBV7-8	-	many	TRBJ1-5	TGTGCCTCAGGGAGCAATCAGCCCCAGCATTTT	CASGSNQPQHF
TRBV15	TRBD1	many	TRBJ2-5	TGTGCCACCAGCAGAGTGGGAGGGACAGGGTCCCAGTACTTC	CATSRVGGTGSQYF
TRBV20-1	-	many	TRBJ2-7	TGCAGTCAACGAACGCAGGGGAGGCAGTACTTC	CSQRTQGRQYF
TRBV20-1	-	few	TRBJ1-1	TGCAGTGCTAGAGTCTTCAGATTACACGCAGGGGAGGGCATAATGAACACTGAAGCTTTCTTT	CSARVFRLHAGEGIMNTEAFF
TRBV7-9	-	many	TRBJ1-5	TGTGCCAGCAGCTTAGGCGAAGCGCCGTATAGCAATCAGCCCCAGCATTTT	CASSLGEAPYSNQPQHF
TRBV6-2/TRBV6-3	-	-	TRBJ1-1	TGTGCCAGCAGCTTTCCCTCTCAGGGAAACACTGAAGCTTTCTTT	CASSFPSQGNTEAFF
TRBV12-3/TRBV12-4	TRBD2	few	TRBJ2-1	TGTGCCAGCAGTAGGCGGGAGGTTCGCAATGAGCAGTTCTTC	CASSRREVRNEQFF
TRBV5-4	TRBD1	once	TRBJ2-5	TGTGCCAGCAGCTTGGGCGCAGGGGGCGGCCAAGAGACCCAGTACTTC	CASSLGAGGGQETQYF
TRBV7-2	-	once	TRBJ1-1	TGTGCCAGCGGGGGACCGGGGGGTTTGAACACTGAAGCTTTCTTT	CASGGPGGLNTEAFF
TRBV5-1	TRBD2	many	TRBJ2-1	TGCGCCAGCAGCCCGGGGACTAGCGGGGCATACAATGAGCAGTTCTTC	CASSPGTSGAYNEQFF
TRBV7-9	-	-	TRBJ1-4	TGTGCCAGCAGCCCGGCAGGGGTTGGGGCTAATGAAAAACTGTTTTTT	CASSPAGVGANEKLFF
TRBV12-3/TRBV12-4	TRBD2	-	TRBJ2-7	TGTGCCAGCAGTTTTGACTTGAGCGGGAGCTACGAGCAGTACTTC	CASSFDLSGSYEQYF
TRBV10-3	-	few	TRBJ2-2	TGTGCCTCCAGAGGGGGATTGAACACCGGGGAGCTGTTTTTT	CASRGGLNTGELFF
TRBV9	-	-	TRBJ2-5	TGTGCCAGCAGCGTAGGGGCTACCCAAGAGACCCAGTACTTC	CASSVGATQETQYF
TRBV5-1	-	few	TRBJ2-4	TGCGCCAGCAGCTTGAACGAACAGGGAGCCAAAAACATTCAGTACTTC	CASSLNEQGAKNIQYF
TRBV6-1	-	-	TRBJ1-4	TGTGCCAGCAGCCAGAGAAAGGGAAATGGAAAACTGTTTTTT	CASSQRKGNGKLFF
TRBV20-1	-	few	TRBJ2-5	TGCAGTGCTACTGGGGGTTCAGAGACCCAGTACTTC	CSATGGSETQYF
TRBV7-2	TRBD2	few	TRBJ2-7	TGTGCCAGCAGCACCGGGACTAGCGATACCTACGAGCAGTACTTC	CASSTGTSDTYEQYF
TRBV5-1	-	many	TRBJ2-1	TGCGCCAGCGTGGGCGGGTCCAGCTCCTACAATGAGCAGTTCTTC	CASVGGSSSYNEQFF
TRBV7-2	-	few	TRBJ2-1	TGTGCCAGCAGCTTTGGGCCCAATGAGCAGTTCTTC	CASSFGPNEQFF
TRBV20-1	-	-	TRBJ1-4	TGCAGTGCACTCATCCGGGACTTCGGGGAAAAACTGTTTTTT	CSALIRDFGEKLFF
TRBV18	-	few	TRBJ2-5	TGTGCCAGCTCCCCCGGGACGTTAGTGAGGGAGACCCAGTACTTC	CASSPGTLVRETQYF
TRBV5-1	-	-	TRBJ2-1	TGCGCCAGCAGCTTGGAAGGGGTCGAGGTCCGCGACAATGAGCAGTTCTTC	CASSLEGVEVRDNEQFF
TRBV20-1	-	many	TRBJ2-5	TGCAGTGCTAGAGATCGTCGGCACCCACGAGTTTGGGAGACCCAGTACTTC	CSARDRRHPRVWETQYF
TRBV4-3	-	many	TRBJ2-7	TGCGCCAGCAGCCAAGATAAAAAGTTATCGGGCCAGCGATTCTACGAGCAGTACTTC	CASSQDKKLSGQRFYEQYF
TRBV20-1	TRBD2	few	TRBJ2-3	TGCAGTGCTACCAATCTCGACGCCTTACTAGCGGGAGGGAGGAAAGATACGCAGTATTTT	CSATNLDALLAGGRKDTQYF
TRBV20-1	TRBD2	-	TRBJ2-3	TGCAGTGCTAGTACTGGACTAGCGGGAACAGATACGCAGTATTTT	CSASTGLAGTDTQYF
TRBV9	-	-	TRBJ2-6	TGTGCCAGCAGCGTAGAACGTCGGAGCTCTGGGGCCAACGTCCTGACTTTC	CASSVERRSSGANVLTF
TRBV6-1	-	few	TRBJ2-5	TGTGCCAGCAGCCGGGGGCCTGTAGGGACCCAGTACTTC	CASSRGPVGTQYF
TRBV29-1	-	-	TRBJ2-5	TGCAGCGTTGCCCGGGACATATTCCAAGAGACCCAGTACTTC	CSVARDIFQETQYF
TRBV7-8	TRBD2	few	TRBJ2-7	TGTGCCAGCAGCTTAGTATTTGCGGGAGGGGGTTACGAGCAGTACTTC	CASSLVFAGGGYEQYF
TRBV5-1	-	many	TRBJ2-7	TGCGCCAGCAACAACTTGACGGGATTTGTGAACGAGCAGTACTTC	CASNNLTGFVNEQYF
TRBV7-9	-	many	TRBJ2-1	TGTGCCAGCAGCGGAAACCGGGACACCCCCTTTAATGAGCAGTTCTTC	CASSGNRDTPFNEQFF
TRBV6-2/TRBV6-3	-	-	TRBJ1-5	TGTGCCAGCAGACCGGCAGGGAATACCAATCAGCCCCAGCATTTT	CASRPAGNTNQPQHF
TRBV11-2	TRBD1	-	TRBJ2-7	TGTGCCAGCAGCTTAGATCAGGCAGGGGGCCACGAGCAGTACTTC	CASSLDQAGGHEQYF
TRBV15	-	many	TRBJ2-4	TGTGCCACCAGCAGAGACCCCAACAGGAAGCTAGCCAAAAACATTCAGTACTTC	CATSRDPNRKLAKNIQYF
TRBV20-1	-	many	TRBJ1-1	TGCAGTGCTAGCAGTGGGTTCATGAACACTGAAGCTTTCTTT	CSASSGFMNTEAFF